Many counts were recorded for the clone carrying this T cell receptor (beta chain). This entry is derived from a study of blood T cells in healthy people across ages. A J-beta primer mix and a sample-barcoded 5' primer were used in a second PCR of about 7 to 11 cycles. Via MiXCR, TCRdb re-called the 5' RACE reads, giving one row per CDR3 protein. In the table there are 800,000 to 950,000 distinct CDR3 sequences, 29% of which are singletons. The CDR3 has 12 amino acids. CDR1 and CDR2 from the germline V gene are SQVTM and ANQGSEA. Trimming removed 7 bases from V and 5 bases from J; junction bases left unmatched: 6. The sample was also reused in another study, on T cells of mothers and their children. That publication notes: Barcodes and 2-4 random nucleotides were added by M1S in the second PCR.

This chain connects TRBV29-1 to TRBJ2-7, with 9 bases identical to TRBD1. Sequencing was done on a sample of blood. This sequence originates from a woman aged 40 to 50 in good health. The CDR3, as DNA: TGCAGCGCCCGGGACAGGGCCAACGAGCAGTACTTC. Protein sequence: CSARDRANEQYF.